This is a list of T cell receptor gamma chains from one sample in a study of γδ T cells in repeated Plasmodium falciparum infection. TCRdb re-analyzed the multiplex PCR reads via CATT. The repertoire holds 30,000 or so gamma-chain clones, around 1.4% seen once, with just under 20% in the top ten. Sequenced sample: gamma-delta T cells from blood. The receptors stem from a pool of human donors (malaria-infected and uninfected, not separated). The CDR3 runs from the conserved cysteine through the conserved F or W. The order of the fields is CDR3 protein, CDR3 DNA, V gene, CDR3 length, clone size, J gene. Each size is once, few, many or a size class.

CDR3: CATWDRPTGLYYKKLF
DNA: TGTGCCACCTGGGACAGGCCAACAGGGTTATATTATAAGAAACTCTTT
V: TRGV5
length: 16
size: many
J: TRGJ1/TRGJ2

CDR3: CATWDRGKKLF
DNA: TGTGCCACCTGGGATAGAGGGAAGAAACTCTTT
V: TRGV8
length: 11
size: many
J: TRGJ1/TRGJ2

CDR3: CATWDGKRTGWFKIF
DNA: TGTGCCACCTGGGACGGAAAAAGAACTGGTTGGTTCAAGATATTT
V: TRGV2
length: 15
size: many
J: TRGJP1

CDR3: CALWEVQVRELGKKIKVF
DNA: TGTGCCTTGTGGGAGGTGCAGGTTAGGGAGTTGGGCAAAAAAATCAAGGTATTT
V: TRGV9
length: 18
size: many
J: TRGJP

CDR3: CALWEGYRTNYYKKLF
DNA: TGTGCCTTGTGGGAGGGATACCGCACGAATTATTATAAGAAACTCTTT
V: TRGV9
length: 16
size: many
J: TRGJ1/TRGJ2

CDR3: CALWEASLPYYKKLF
DNA: TGTGCCTTGTGGGAGGCAAGCCTCCCTTATTATAAGAAACTCTTT
V: TRGV9
length: 15
size: large
J: TRGJ1/TRGJ2

CDR3: CALWELQELGKKIKVF
DNA: TGTGCCTTGTGGGAGTTACAAGAGTTGGGCAAAAAAATCAAGGTATTT
V: TRGV9
length: 16
size: large
J: TRGJP

CDR3: CATWDHSSDWIKTF
DNA: TGTGCCACCTGGGACCATAGTAGTGATTGGATCAAGACGTTT
V: TRGV3
length: 14
size: many
J: TRGJP2

CDR3: CALWEVHSHRLYYKKLF
DNA: TGTGCCTTGTGGGAGGTGCACAGCCACCGCCTTTATTATAAGAAACTCTTT
V: TRGV9
length: 17
size: medium-sized
J: TRGJ1/TRGJ2

CDR3: CATWDKGYKKLF
DNA: TGTGCCACCTGGGACAAGGGTTATAAGAAACTCTTT
V: TRGV3
length: 12
size: many
J: TRGJ1/TRGJ2

CDR3: CALWEVGTQELGKKIKVF
DNA: TGTGCCTTGTGGGAGGTGGGTACGCAAGAGTTGGGCAAAAAAATCAAGGTATTT
V: TRGV9
length: 18
size: medium-sized
J: TRGJP

CDR3: CATWDRLDYKKLF
DNA: TGTGCCACCTGGGACAGGCTTGATTATAAGAAACTCTTT
V: TRGV3
length: 13
size: many
J: TRGJ1/TRGJ2

CDR3: CALWEVRRKLF
DNA: TGTGCCTTGTGGGAGGTACGCCGGAAACTCTTT
V: TRGV9
length: 11
size: many
J: TRGJ1/TRGJ2

CDR3: CALWEGGQGKKIKVF
DNA: TGTGCCTTGTGGGAGGGGGGGCAGGGCAAAAAAATCAAGGTATTT
V: TRGV9
length: 15
size: medium-sized
J: TRGJP

CDR3: CATWDRHTRYYKKLF
DNA: TGTGCCACCTGGGACAGGCACACGCGCTATTATAAGAAACTCTTT
V: TRGV3
length: 15
size: medium-sized
J: TRGJ1/TRGJ2

CDR3: CALWAHQELGKKIKVF
DNA: TGTGCCTTGTGGGCCCATCAAGAGTTGGGCAAAAAAATCAAGGTATTT
V: TRGV9
length: 16
size: many
J: TRGJP

CDR3: CATWDGLAYKKLF
DNA: TGTGCCACCTGGGACGGGCTGGCCTATAAGAAACTCTTT
V: TRGV5
length: 13
size: many
J: TRGJ1/TRGJ2

CDR3: CATWDGPFHYKKLF
DNA: TGTGCCACCTGGGATGGGCCATTCCATTATAAGAAACTCTTT
V: TRGV4
length: 14
size: many
J: TRGJ1/TRGJ2

CDR3: CALWETPELGKKIKVF
DNA: TGTGCCTTGTGGGAGACCCCGGAGTTGGGCAAAAAAATCAAGGTATTT
V: TRGV9
length: 16
size: many
J: TRGJP

CDR3: CATWDRPTELGKKIKVF
DNA: TGTGCCACCTGGGACAGGCCGACAGAGTTGGGCAAAAAAATCAAGGTATTT
V: TRGV1
length: 17
size: many
J: TRGJP

CDR3: CATWDTPSYKKLF
DNA: TGTGCCACCTGGGATACCCCTAGTTATAAGAAACTCTTT
V: TRGV8
length: 13
size: many
J: TRGJ1/TRGJ2

CDR3: CATWEYFYKKLF
DNA: TGTGCCACCTGGGAATATTTTTATAAGAAACTCTTT
V: TRGV2
length: 12
size: medium-sized
J: TRGJ1/TRGJ2

CDR3: CATWDAYTTGWFKIF
DNA: TGTGCCACCTGGGATGCGTATACCACTGGTTGGTTCAAGATATTT
V: TRGV8
length: 15
size: many
J: TRGJP1

CDR3: CATWDGPDWIKTF
DNA: TGTGCCACCTGGGACGGCCCCGATTGGATCAAGACGTTT
V: TRGV2
length: 13
size: many
J: TRGJP2

CDR3: CATWDHFTPYYKKLF
DNA: TGTGCCACCTGGGACCACTTTACCCCTTATTATAAGAAACTCTTT
V: TRGV5
length: 15
size: many
J: TRGJ1/TRGJ2

CDR3: CATWDNYYKKLF
DNA: TGTGCCACCTGGGACAATTATTATAAGAAACTCTTT
V: TRGV5
length: 12
size: many
J: TRGJ1/TRGJ2

CDR3: CALWEVYDKLGKKIKVF
DNA: TGTGCCTTGTGGGAGGTGTATGATAAGTTGGGCAAAAAAATCAAGGTATTT
V: TRGV9
length: 17
size: medium-sized
J: TRGJP

CDR3: CATWTSTTGWFKIF
DNA: TGTGCCACCTGGACGAGTACCACTGGTTGGTTCAAGATATTT
V: TRGV8
length: 14
size: many
J: TRGJP1

CDR3: CATWDRRDWIKTF
DNA: TGTGCCACCTGGGATAGGCGTGATTGGATCAAGACGTTT
V: TRGV8
length: 13
size: medium-sized
J: TRGJP2

CDR3: CATWDGPSDWIKTF
DNA: TGTGCCACCTGGGACGGACCTAGTGATTGGATCAAGACGTTT
V: TRGV5
length: 14
size: medium-sized
J: TRGJP2

CDR3: CATWDRPNRATGWFKIF
DNA: TGTGCCACCTGGGATAGGCCCAATCGGGCCACTGGTTGGTTCAAGATATTT
V: TRGV8
length: 17
size: many
J: TRGJP1

CDR3: CATWDGSYYKKLF
DNA: TGTGCCACCTGGGATGGGTCGTATTATAAGAAACTCTTT
V: TRGV4
length: 13
size: many
J: TRGJ1/TRGJ2